This T cell receptor (beta chain) is from a study of CD8 T cells in Susac syndrome. The authors reverse transcribed roughly 0.5 to 1 ug RNA with random hexamers. From the immunoSEQ multiplex PCR reads, TCRdb called clonotypes with MiXCR, one entry per CDR3 protein. This sample has 150,000 to 200,000 distinct CDR3 sequences; approximately 93% occur once, and the top ten carry about 0.089%. This CDR3 has 13 amino acids. Trimming took off 7 bases at V and 8 bases at J, with 18 bases between the two ends. Germline CDR1 reads SNHLY; CDR2 reads FYNNEI. Treatment-naive patients with stable or active relapsing-remitting disease served as multiple sclerosis controls. TEMRA cells were FACS-enriched and CD8+ and CD4+ T cells negatively isolated.

The chain links TRBV2 to TRBJ2-7; D is possibly TRBD2 (5 bases). The sequencing sample was made of CD4+ T cells from PBMCs. This receptor was taken from a human donor with multiple sclerosis. CDR3 nucleotides: TGTGCCAGCATAAGGCGGAGGCACTCGAAGCAGTACTTC. It specifies CASIRRRHSKQYF.